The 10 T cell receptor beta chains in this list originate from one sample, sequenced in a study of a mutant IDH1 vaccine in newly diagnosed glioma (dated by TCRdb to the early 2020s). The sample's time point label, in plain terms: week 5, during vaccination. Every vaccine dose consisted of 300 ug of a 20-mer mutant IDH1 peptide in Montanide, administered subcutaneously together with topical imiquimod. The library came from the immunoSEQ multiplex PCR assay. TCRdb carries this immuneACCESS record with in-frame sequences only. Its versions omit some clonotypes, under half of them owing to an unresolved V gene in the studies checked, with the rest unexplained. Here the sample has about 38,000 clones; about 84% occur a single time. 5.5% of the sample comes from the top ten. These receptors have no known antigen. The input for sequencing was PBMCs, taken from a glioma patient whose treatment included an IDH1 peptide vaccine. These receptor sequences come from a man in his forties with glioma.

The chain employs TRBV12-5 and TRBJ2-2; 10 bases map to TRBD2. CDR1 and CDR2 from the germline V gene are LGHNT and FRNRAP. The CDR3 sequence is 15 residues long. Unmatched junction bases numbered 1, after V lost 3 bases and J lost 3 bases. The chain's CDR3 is CASGFLAGDTGELFF. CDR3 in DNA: TGTGCTAGTGGTTTTCTAGCGGGGGACACCGGGGAGCTGTTTTTT.

CDR3 DNA: TGCGCCAGCAGCCGTCCACTAGCTGGGAACACCGGGGAGCTGTTTTTT. Protein sequence: CASSRPLAGNTGELFF. V is TRBV10-1 and J is TRBJ2-2, with TRBD2 as a possible D gene (6 bases). Looked up from germline, CDR1 is WNHNN and CDR2 is SYGVQD (reference sequence). CDR3 length: 16 amino acids. The V end was cut by 6 bases, the J end by 1 base, with 15 bases between.

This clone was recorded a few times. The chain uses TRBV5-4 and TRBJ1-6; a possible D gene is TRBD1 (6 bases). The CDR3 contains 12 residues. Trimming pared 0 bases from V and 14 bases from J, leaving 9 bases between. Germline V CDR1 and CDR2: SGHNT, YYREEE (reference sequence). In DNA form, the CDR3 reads TGTGCCAGCAGCTTGGACCGGGACACCCTCCACTTT. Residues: CASSLDRDTLHF.

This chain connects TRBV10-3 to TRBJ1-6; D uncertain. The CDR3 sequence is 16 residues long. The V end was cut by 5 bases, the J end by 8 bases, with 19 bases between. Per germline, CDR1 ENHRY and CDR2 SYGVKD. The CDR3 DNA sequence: TGTGCCATCAGTCAACTAGGGAAGGGCCGGGATTCACCCCTCCACTTT. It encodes CAISQLGKGRDSPLHF.

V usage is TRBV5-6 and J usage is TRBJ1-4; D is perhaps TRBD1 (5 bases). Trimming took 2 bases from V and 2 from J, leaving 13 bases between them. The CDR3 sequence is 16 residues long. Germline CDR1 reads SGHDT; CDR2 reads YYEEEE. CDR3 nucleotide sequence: TGTGCCAGCAGCTTCAAGCAGGGTGGGACTAATGAAAAACTGTTTTTT. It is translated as CASSFKQGGTNEKLFF.

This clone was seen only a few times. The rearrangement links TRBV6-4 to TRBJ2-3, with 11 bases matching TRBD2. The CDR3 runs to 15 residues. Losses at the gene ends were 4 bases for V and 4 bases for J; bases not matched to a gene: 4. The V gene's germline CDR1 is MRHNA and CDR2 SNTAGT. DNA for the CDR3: TGTGCCAGCAGTGCGCTAGCGGGGGGCTCAGATACGCAGTATTTT. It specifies CASSALAGGSDTQYF.

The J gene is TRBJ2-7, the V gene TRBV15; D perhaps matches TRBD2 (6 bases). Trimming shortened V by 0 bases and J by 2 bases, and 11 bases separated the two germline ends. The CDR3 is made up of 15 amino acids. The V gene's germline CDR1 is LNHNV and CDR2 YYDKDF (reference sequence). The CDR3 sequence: CATSRDGGATYEQYF. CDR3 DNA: TGTGCCACCAGCAGAGATGGAGGGGCCACCTACGAGCAGTACTTC. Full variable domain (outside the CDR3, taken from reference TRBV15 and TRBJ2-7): DAMVIQNPRYQVTQFGKPVTLSCSQTLNHNVMYWYQQKSSQAPKLLFHYYDKDFNNEADTPDNFQSRRPNTSFCFLDIRSPGLGDTAMYLCATSRDGGATYEQYFGPGTRLTVT.

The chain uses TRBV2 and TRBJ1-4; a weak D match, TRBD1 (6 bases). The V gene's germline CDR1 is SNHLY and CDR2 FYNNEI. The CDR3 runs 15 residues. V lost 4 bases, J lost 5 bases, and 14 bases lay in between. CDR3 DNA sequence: TGTGCCAGCAGTGTTTTGGGGGCGCGAAATGAAAAACTGTTTTTT. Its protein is CASSVLGARNEKLFF.

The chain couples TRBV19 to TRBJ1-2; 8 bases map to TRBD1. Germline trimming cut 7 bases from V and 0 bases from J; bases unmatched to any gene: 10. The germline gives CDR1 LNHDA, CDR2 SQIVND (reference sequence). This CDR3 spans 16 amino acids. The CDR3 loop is CASTLQGTGPNYGYTF. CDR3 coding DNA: TGTGCCAGTACTCTTCAAGGGACAGGACCTAACTATGGCTACACCTTC. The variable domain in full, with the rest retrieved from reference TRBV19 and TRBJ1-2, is DGGITQSPKYLFRKEGQNVTLSCEQNLNHDAMYWYRQDPGQGLRLIYYSQIVNDFQKGDIAEGYSVSREKKESFPLTVTSAQKNPTAFYLCASTLQGTGPNYGYTFGSGTRLTVV.

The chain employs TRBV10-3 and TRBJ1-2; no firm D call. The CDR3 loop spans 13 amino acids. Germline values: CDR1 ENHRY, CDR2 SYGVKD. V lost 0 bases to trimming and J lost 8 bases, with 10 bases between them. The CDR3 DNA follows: TGTGCCATCAGTGAGTCTATGGAGTGGGGCTACACCTTC. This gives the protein CAISESMEWGYTF.